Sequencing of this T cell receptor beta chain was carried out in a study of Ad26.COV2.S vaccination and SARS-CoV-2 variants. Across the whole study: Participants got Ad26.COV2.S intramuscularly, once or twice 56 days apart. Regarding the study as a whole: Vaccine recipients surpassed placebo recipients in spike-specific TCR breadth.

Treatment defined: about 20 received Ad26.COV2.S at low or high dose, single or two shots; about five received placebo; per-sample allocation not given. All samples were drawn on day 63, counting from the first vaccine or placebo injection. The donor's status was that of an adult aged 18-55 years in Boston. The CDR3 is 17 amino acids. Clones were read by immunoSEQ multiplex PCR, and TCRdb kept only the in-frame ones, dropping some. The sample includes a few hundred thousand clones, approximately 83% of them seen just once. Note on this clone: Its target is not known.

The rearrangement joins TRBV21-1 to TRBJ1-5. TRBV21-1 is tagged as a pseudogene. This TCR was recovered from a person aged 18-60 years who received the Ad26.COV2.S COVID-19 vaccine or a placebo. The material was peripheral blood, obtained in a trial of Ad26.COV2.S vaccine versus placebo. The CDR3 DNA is TGTGCCAGCAGCTCTCAGTATATAAACAGCCCCGGGCAGCCCCAGCATTTT. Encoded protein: CASSSQYINSPGQPQHF.